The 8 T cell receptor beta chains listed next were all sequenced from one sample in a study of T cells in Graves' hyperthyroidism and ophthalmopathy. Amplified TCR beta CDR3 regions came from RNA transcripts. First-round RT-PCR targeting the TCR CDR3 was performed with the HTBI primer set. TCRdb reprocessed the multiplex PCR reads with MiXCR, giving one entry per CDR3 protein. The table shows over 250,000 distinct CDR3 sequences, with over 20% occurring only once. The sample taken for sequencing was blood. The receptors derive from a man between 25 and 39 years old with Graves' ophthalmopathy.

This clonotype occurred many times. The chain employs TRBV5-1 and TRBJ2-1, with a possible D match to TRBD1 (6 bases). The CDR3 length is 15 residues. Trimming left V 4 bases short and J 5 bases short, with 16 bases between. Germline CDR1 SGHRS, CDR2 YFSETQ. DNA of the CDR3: TGCGCCAGCAGCCCGCGGACGGGACAAAACAATGAGCAGTTCTTC. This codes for CASSPRTGQNNEQFF.

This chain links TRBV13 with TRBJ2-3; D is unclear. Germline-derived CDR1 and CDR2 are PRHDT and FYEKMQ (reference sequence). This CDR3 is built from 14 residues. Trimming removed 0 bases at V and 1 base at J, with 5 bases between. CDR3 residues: CASSLGRRTDTQYF. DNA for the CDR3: TGTGCCAGCAGCTTAGGGAGGCGCACAGATACGCAGTATTTT.

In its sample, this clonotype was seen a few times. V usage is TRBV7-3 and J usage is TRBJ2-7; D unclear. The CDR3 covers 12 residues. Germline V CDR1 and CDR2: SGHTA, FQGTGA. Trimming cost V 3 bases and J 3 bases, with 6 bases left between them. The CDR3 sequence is CASSLDHYEQYF. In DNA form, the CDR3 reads TGTGCCAGCAGCTTGGATCACTACGAGCAGTACTTC.

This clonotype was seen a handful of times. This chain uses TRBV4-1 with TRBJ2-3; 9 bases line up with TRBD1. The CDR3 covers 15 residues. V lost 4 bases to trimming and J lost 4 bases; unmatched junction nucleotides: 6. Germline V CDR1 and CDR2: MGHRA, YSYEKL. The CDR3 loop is CASSLRTGEADTQYF. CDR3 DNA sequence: TGCGCCAGCAGCCTACGGACAGGGGAGGCAGATACGCAGTATTTT.

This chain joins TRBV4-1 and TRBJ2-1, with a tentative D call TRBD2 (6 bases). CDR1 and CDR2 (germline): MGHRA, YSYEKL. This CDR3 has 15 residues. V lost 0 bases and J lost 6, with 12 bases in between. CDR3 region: CASSQDGGSSNEQFF. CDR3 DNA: TGCGCCAGCAGCCAAGATGGGGGGTCGAGCAATGAGCAGTTCTTC.

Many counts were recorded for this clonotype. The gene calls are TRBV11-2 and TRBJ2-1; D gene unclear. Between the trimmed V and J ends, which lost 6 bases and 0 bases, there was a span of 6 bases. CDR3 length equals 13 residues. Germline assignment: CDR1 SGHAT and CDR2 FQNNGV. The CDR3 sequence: CASRIGSYNEQFF. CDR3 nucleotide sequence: TGTGCCAGCAGGATCGGCTCCTACAATGAGCAGTTCTTC.

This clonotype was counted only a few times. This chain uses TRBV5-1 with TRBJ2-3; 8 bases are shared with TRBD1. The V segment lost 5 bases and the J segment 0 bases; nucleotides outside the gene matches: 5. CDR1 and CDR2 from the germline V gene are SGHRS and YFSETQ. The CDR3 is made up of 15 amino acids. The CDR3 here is CASRAGGLSTDTQYF. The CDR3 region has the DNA TGCGCCAGCAGGGCAGGGGGCCTTAGCACAGATACGCAGTATTTT. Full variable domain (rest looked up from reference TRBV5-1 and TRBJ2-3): KAGVTQTPRYLIKTRGQQVTLSCSPISGHRSVSWYQQTPGQGLQFLFEYFSETQRNKGNFPGRFSGRQFSNSRSEMNVSTLELGDSALYLCASRAGGLSTDTQYFGPGTRLTVL.

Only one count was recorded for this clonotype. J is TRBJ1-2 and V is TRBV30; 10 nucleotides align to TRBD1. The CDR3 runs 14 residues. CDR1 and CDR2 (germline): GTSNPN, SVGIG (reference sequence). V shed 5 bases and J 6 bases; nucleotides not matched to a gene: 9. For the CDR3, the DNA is TGTGCCTGGTGGGACAGGGGATTAGAGGATGGCTACACCTTC. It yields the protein CAWWDRGLEDGYTF.